The T cell receptor (beta chain) described here comes from a study of blood T cell repertoires in COVID-19. Study information: Acute and convalescent COVID-19 samples came from the United States, Italy and Spain. Sources were T cells, B-cell-depleted T cells, or PBMCs; the material itself was cDNA or gDNA.

Germline values: CDR1 MNHEY, CDR2 SMNVEV (reference sequence). The CDR3 extends over 19 amino acids. The V and J ends lost 5 bases and 5 bases, in that order; junction bases with no gene match: 19. In the authors' methods: Amplification from reference gene primers served as the basis for estimated nucleated cell counts. This table comes from immunoSEQ multiplex PCR, and its TCRdb copy is limited to in-frame clones, with some not included. The V and J calls and clone size were taken over from that table, and D and trimming were inferred from the DNA. The table includes 60,000 to 85,000 clones, 86% detected once.

This clonotype was obtained from a human donor in a cohort sampled during active COVID-19. Specimen: peripheral blood. The chain has TRBV27 and TRBJ2-3; 10 nucleotides match TRBD1. The CDR3 spells CASSPVPPAGTGVGDTQYF. In DNA form, the CDR3 reads TGTGCCAGCAGTCCTGTGCCTCCAGCCGGGACAGGGGTAGGAGATACGCAGTATTTT.